The 21 T cell receptor beta chains in this list originate from one sample, sequenced in a study of T cells in tuberculosis. Noted time point: new active TB diagnosis, blood taken before or within 7 days of starting treatment. Sequencing was performed with immunoSEQ multiplex PCR; in TCRdb, only in-frame clones are kept and a portion is missing. The table includes 30,000 or so clones, roughly 88% detected once. Sequenced here: PBMCs, sampled at tuberculosis diagnosis. Receptors were obtained from an adult with tuberculosis.

A few counts support this clone. A much larger clone lies a single base off, so this may be a read error. Other DNA sequences of this sample code for an identical CDR3. This rearrangement joins TRBV28 to TRBJ1-1; a weak D match, TRBD1 (5 bases). CDR1 and CDR2 (germline): MDHEN, SYDVKM. The CDR3 is 14 amino acids. V was cut by 2 bases and J by 1 base, with 8 bases left in between. DNA for the CDR3: TGTGCCAGCAGTTTACTGGGGGGGAACACTGAAGCTTTCTTT. Translated, it gives CASSLLGGNTEAFF.

The chain combines TRBV5-4 with TRBJ2-3; TRBD2 aligns across 7 bases. This CDR3 has 15 residues. The V and J ends lost 0 bases and 0 bases, in that order; junction bases with no gene match: 1. Per germline, CDR1 SGHNT and CDR2 YYREEE (reference sequence). The CDR3 is CASSLVAGSTDTQYF. As DNA, the CDR3 is TGTGCCAGCAGCTTGGTAGCGGGCAGCACAGATACGCAGTATTTT.

The rearrangement joins TRBV28 to TRBJ1-2, with 9 nucleotides matching TRBD1. CDR1 MDHEN and CDR2 SYDVKM come from the germline V gene. The CDR3 consists of 17 residues. J was trimmed by 5 bases and V by 1 base; bases with no gene match: 11. In nucleotides, the CDR3 is TGTGCCAGCAGTTTATCCCAAGGAACAGGGGGCTCGTATGGCTACACCTTC. Its protein product is CASSLSQGTGGSYGYTF.

The CDR3 DNA reads as TGTGCCAGCACCGGGACAGGGGGGCTTGGCTACACCTTC. This translates into CASTGTGGLGYTF. This chain connects TRBV9 to TRBJ1-2, with 11 nucleotides matching TRBD1. The V and J ends lost 6 bases and 7 bases, in that order; junction bases with no gene match: 5. Germline assignment: CDR1 SGDLS and CDR2 YYNGEE. The CDR3 extends over 13 amino acids.

The chain couples TRBV7-9 to TRBJ2-3, with 9 bases that match TRBD2. V dropped 2 bases and J dropped 4; count of bases not matched to a gene: 4. The CDR3 has 15 residues. Germline V gene sequence: CDR1 SEHNR, CDR2 FQNEAQ (reference sequence). CDR3 DNA sequence: TGTGCCAGCAGCTTACGCGGGAGGGCCGCAGATACGCAGTATTTT. Translating gives CASSLRGRAADTQYF.

V is TRBV5-1 and J is TRBJ2-7; tentatively, D is TRBD1 (5 bases). Trimming cost V 6 bases and J 6 bases, with 19 bases left between them. The CDR3 sequence is 14 residues long. Germline lookup yields CDR1 SGHRS and CDR2 YFSETQ. DNA of the CDR3: TGCGCCAGCACTCCGGGCACCGCAGGGCGCGAGCAGTACTTC. It specifies CASTPGTAGREQYF.

The gene calls are TRBV15 and TRBJ1-4; the D gene is possibly TRBD1 (5 bases). The CDR3 has 17 residues. Germline V gives CDR1 LNHNV, CDR2 YYDKDF (reference sequence). V was clipped by 1 base and J by 0 bases, with 12 bases between them. As DNA, the CDR3 is TGTGCCACCAGCAGAGTCGACAGCTCTGCAACTAATGAAAAACTGTTTTTT. Protein sequence: CATSRVDSSATNEKLFF.

The genes are TRBV28 and TRBJ1-2; D may be TRBD1 (6 bases). The CDR3 consists of 12 residues. Germline loops: CDR1 MDHEN, CDR2 SYDVKM. V was trimmed by 8 bases and J by 7 bases, leaving 14 bases between them. The CDR3 sequence: CASGLTRGGYTF. The CDR3 DNA reads TGTGCCAGCGGGCTCACCAGGGGTGGCTACACCTTC.

The V call is TRBV4-2, the J call TRBJ1-5, with D tentatively TRBD1 (5 bases). V gave up 4 bases and J gave up 9 bases, with 16 bases separating them. The CDR3 is made up of 14 amino acids. Germline V CDR1 and CDR2: LGHNA, YNFKEQ. The CDR3 region has the DNA TGTGCCAGCAGCCCCGGAAGGGGCTTGAGGCCCCAGCATTTT. It codes for CASSPGRGLRPQHF.

V is TRBV6-5 and J is TRBJ2-7; 8 bases match TRBD2. CDR1 MNHEY and CDR2 SVGAGI come from the germline V gene. This CDR3 spans 14 amino acids. V shed 4 bases and J 2 bases; nucleotides not matched to a gene: 4. CDR3 protein: CASSSYSGAYEQYF. The CDR3, as DNA: TGTGCCAGCAGTTCCTATAGCGGGGCCTACGAGCAGTACTTC.

The rearrangement joins TRBV14 to TRBJ1-1, with D unresolved. Trimming stripped 4 bases from V and 5 bases from J, with 11 bases between. The CDR3 loop spans 13 amino acids. Germline assignment: CDR1 SGHDN and CDR2 FVKESK. For the CDR3, the DNA is TGTGCCAGCAGCCGCACCCTAGGAACTGAAGCTTTCTTT. This translates into CASSRTLGTEAFF.

V gene TRBV18 combines with J gene TRBJ1-1; tentatively, D is TRBD1 (5 bases). The CDR3 sequence is 14 residues long. V was shortened by 7 bases and J by 4 bases, with 16 bases between the two germline ends. Germline V lookup: CDR1 KGHSH, CDR2 LQKENI. The CDR3 loop reads CASYEGAYSTEAFF. The CDR3 bases are TGTGCCAGCTACGAAGGGGCGTACAGCACTGAAGCTTTCTTT.

The CDR3 bases are TGTGCCAGCAGTTACTCGAACAGGGGTGGTGAAGCTTTCTTT. Its protein product is CASSYSNRGGEAFF. The chain links TRBV6-5 to TRBJ1-1, with 7 bases aligning to TRBD1. The CDR3 sequence is 14 residues long. Losses at the gene ends were 0 bases for V and 7 bases for J; bases not matched to a gene: 5. The germline gives CDR1 MNHEY, CDR2 SVGAGI.

The chain uses TRBV30 and TRBJ2-2, with D uncertain. From germline, CDR1 is GTSNPN and CDR2 SVGIG (reference sequence). The CDR3 loop spans 15 amino acids. The V end was cut by 0 bases, the J end by 5 bases, with 13 bases between. Here the CDR3 DNA reads TGTGCCTGGAGTGTCTCCGGCGGCGCGACCGGGGAGCTGTTTTTT. It translates to CAWSVSGGATGELFF.

This rearrangement joins TRBV5-1 to TRBJ2-3, with a tentative D call TRBD1 (6 bases). Trimming took off 3 bases at V and 5 bases at J, with 13 bases between the two ends. The CDR3 has 14 amino acids. The germline V gene encodes CDR1 SGHRS and CDR2 YFSETQ. The CDR3 sequence: CASSSLDSRDTQYF. The CDR3 region has the DNA TGCGCCAGCAGCTCCTTGGACAGTCGAGATACGCAGTATTTT.

Note on this clone: Its ends do not fully match the called genes, so a read error is possible. Other DNA sequences within the sample encode an identical CDR3. V gene TRBV10-1 combines with J gene TRBJ2-7; 7 nucleotides match TRBD1. Germline CDR1 and CDR2: WNHNN and SYGVQD (reference sequence). The CDR3 is made up of 15 amino acids. For the CDR3, the DNA is TGCGCCAGTAGTGACCCCCCGACAGGGCACTACGAGCAGTACTTC. The encoded protein is CASSDPPTGHYEQYF.

The chain carries TRBV18 and TRBJ2-5; D uncertain. In germline, CDR1 is KGHSH, CDR2 LQKENI. The V and J ends lost 0 bases and 0 bases respectively, with 2 bases between them. This CDR3 spans 13 amino acids. CDR3 nucleotides: TGTGCCAGCTCACCACCTAACCAAGAGACCCAGTACTTC. Translation: CASSPPNQETQYF.

CDR3 sequence: CASSWGDWEQYF. DNA for the CDR3: TGTGCCAGCAGCTGGGGGGATTGGGAGCAGTACTTC. The V gene is TRBV5-4, the J gene TRBJ2-7; the D gene is possibly TRBD2 (6 bases). The V gene's germline CDR1 is SGHNT and CDR2 YYREEE (reference sequence). V was pared by 3 bases and J by 7 bases, with 11 bases between. The CDR3 loop spans 12 amino acids.

The CDR3 nucleotides are TGCGCCAGCAGCCACCTGACAGGGGGCCGGGACAAAAACATTCAGTACTTC. This gives the protein CASSHLTGGRDKNIQYF. The chain links TRBV4-1 to TRBJ2-4; 10 bases align to TRBD1. V lost 3 bases, J lost 3 bases, and 8 bases stayed unmatched. Germline V gene lookup returns CDR1 MGHRA and CDR2 YSYEKL. The CDR3 length is 17 residues.

The chain carries TRBV21-1 and TRBJ2-7; the table's D call, TRBD1, has no DNA check behind it. TRBV21-1 corresponds to a pseudogene. This CDR3 has 15 amino acids. CDR3 loop: CASSKPGQGKNEQYF. The DNA of the CDR3 is TGTGCCAGCAGCAAACCAGGACAGGGTAAGAACGAGCAGTACTTC.

The chain has TRBV4-1 and TRBJ2-3; TRBD2 matches 7 bases. The J segment lost 0 bases and the V segment lost 4 bases, leaving 7 bases of the junction unmatched. This CDR3 contains 16 residues. Looked up from germline, CDR1 is MGHRA and CDR2 is YSYEKL. The CDR3 region is CASSLGGLPSTDTQYF. The CDR3 DNA sequence: TGCGCCAGCAGCCTCGGGGGACTACCTAGCACAGATACGCAGTATTTT.